The 8 T cell receptor beta chains listed next were all sequenced from one sample in a study of blood T cell repertoires in COVID-19. TCRdb keeps only in-frame clones here, not all; method: immunoSEQ multiplex PCR. The table records 60,000 or so clones, 85% to 90% of them present only once. Material: peripheral blood. The receptors here all came from a man in his 60s with acute or convalescent COVID-19.

This chain links TRBV5-1 with TRBJ2-1; 11 bases are shared with TRBD2. The CDR3 spans 15 residues. The V and J ends lost 1 base and 7 bases, in that order; junction bases with no gene match: 4. CDR1 is SGHRS and CDR2 is YFSETQ in the germline V gene. In DNA, the CDR3 is TGCGCCAGCAGCTTGATAGCGGGAGGGTCGAATGAGCAGTTCTTC. This sequence encodes CASSLIAGGSNEQFF.

The rearrangement uses TRBV2 and TRBJ2-1; 16 bases are shared with TRBD2. Germline assignment: CDR1 SNHLY and CDR2 FYNNEI. The CDR3 extends over 19 amino acids. After removal of 5 bases from V and 0 bases from J, the junction contained 7 bases not matched to a gene. The CDR3 sequence is CASSQGLAGGPTSYNEQFF. DNA for the CDR3: TGTGCCAGCAGTCAGGGACTAGCGGGAGGGCCTACCTCCTACAATGAGCAGTTCTTC.

This rearrangement joins TRBV7-9 to TRBJ2-2; D unclear. Trimming left V 4 bases short and J 3 bases short, with 9 bases between. The CDR3 is 14 amino acids. Germline V lookup: CDR1 SEHNR, CDR2 FQNEAQ (reference sequence). This chain's CDR3 is CASSSLRYTGELFF. The DNA for the CDR3 is TGTGCCAGCAGCTCCCTTCGTTACACCGGGGAGCTGTTTTTT.

The rearrangement uses TRBV6-9 and TRBJ2-3, with 10 bases matching TRBD2. J gave up 3 bases and V 6 bases, and 24 bases lay outside the gene matches. The CDR3 is 21 amino acids. Germline V lookup: CDR1 MNHGY, CDR2 SVAAGI. The DNA of the CDR3 is TGTGCCAGCAGGGCCACGAAAGGGACCAAGCGGGAGGGTCGAAAAACAGATACGCAGTATTTT. This translates into CASRATKGTKREGRKTDTQYF.

The genes are TRBV24-1 and TRBJ2-2; 7 bases agree with TRBD1. This CDR3 is 17 amino acids long. Germline V gene lookup returns CDR1 KGHDR and CDR2 SFDVKD. J lost 2 bases, V lost 4 bases, and 9 bases had no gene match. The CDR3 DNA is TGTGCCACCAGTGAAGCCCGGACAGGCTACAACACCGGGGAGCTGTTTTTT. Protein product: CATSEARTGYNTGELFF.

The CDR3 loop is CASSSSGAYNSPLHF. CDR3 DNA sequence: TGTGCCAGCAGTTCCTCAGGGGCCTATAATTCACCCCTCCACTTT. J is TRBJ1-6 and V is TRBV6-5; D is perhaps TRBD1 (6 bases). V lost 4 bases to trimming and J lost 2 bases, with 9 bases between them. Germline CDR1 is MNHEY and CDR2 is SVGAGI. This CDR3 is 15 amino acids long.

This chain connects TRBV6-1 to TRBJ1-2; 10 nucleotides line up with TRBD1. CDR1 is MNHNS and CDR2 is SASEGT in the germline V gene. J gave up 4 bases and V 1 base, and 6 bases lay outside the gene matches. CDR3 length: 16 amino acids. This chain's CDR3 is CASSEGRQGATYGYTF. The CDR3 nucleotides are TGTGCCAGCAGTGAAGGTCGACAGGGGGCTACCTATGGCTACACCTTC.

This clone appeared a single time. This chain joins TRBV15 and TRBJ2-7, with TRBD2 matching over 10 bases. Germline CDR1 is LNHNV and CDR2 is YYDKDF (reference sequence). Trimming cost V 4 bases and J 2 bases; bases outside gene matches: 5. The CDR3 totals 15 residues. The CDR3, as DNA: TGTGCCACCAGCATAGGGCTAGCGGGAGCCTACGAGCAGTACTTC. It yields the protein CATSIGLAGAYEQYF.